A selection of T cell receptor beta chains follows, all from one sample in a study of cytomegalovirus exposure and HLA in healthy donors. Method: immunoSEQ multiplex PCR; TCRdb's copy keeps in-frame clones and lacks some. The sample contains 110,000 or so clones, roughly 8.6% of which appear only once. The sample was PBMCs. These TCRs come from a woman aged 40 to 50 in good health and CMV-seropositive. The CDR3 runs from the conserved cysteine through the conserved F or W. D genes are given only for firm matches. Clone size is not always given. Where it is, it says once, few, many or a class for expanded clones.

TRBD2	TRBV28	few	TRBJ2-3	CASQLAGRTDTQYF	TGTGCCAGCCAACTAGCGGGCCGCACAGATACGCAGTATTTT
TRBD2	TRBV29-1	.	TRBJ2-1	CSVEVASGGNEQFF	TGCAGCGTTGAAGTCGCTAGCGGGGGCAATGAGCAGTTCTTC
.	TRBV9	.	TRBJ1-1	CASSQGGFGNTEAFF	TGTGCCAGCAGCCAAGGGGGATTTGGGAACACTGAAGCTTTCTTT
TRBD1	TRBV6-5	.	TRBJ2-3	CASSTGGVYDTQYF	TGTGCCAGCAGTACAGGGGGCGTATATGATACGCAGTATTTT
.	TRBV5-6	few	TRBJ1-2	CASSPPGTTFYGYTF	TGTGCCAGCAGCCCGCCGGGAACCACTTTCTATGGCTACACCTTC
TRBD1	TRBV27	few	TRBJ1-2	CASSLDRDYGYTF	TGTGCCAGCAGTTTGGACAGGGACTATGGCTACACCTTC
TRBD1	TRBV7-6	.	TRBJ2-2	CASRGGLNTGELFF	TGTGCCAGCAGAGGGGGCCTAAACACCGGGGAGCTGTTTTTT
.	TRBV6-1	few	TRBJ1-5	CASSAGYYSNQPQHF	TGTGCCAGCAGTGCAGGGTACTATAGCAATCAGCCCCAGCATTTT
.	TRBV5-1	.	TRBJ1-6	CASSLSLYNSPLHF	TGCGCCAGCAGCTTGTCCCTGTATAATTCACCCCTCCACTTT
.	TRBV5-6	.	TRBJ2-7	CASSRVNYEQYF	TGTGCCAGCAGCCGAGTGAACTACGAGCAGTACTTC
.	TRBV7-2	.	TRBJ2-1	CASSLKAGYNEQFF	TGTGCCAGCAGCTTAAAGGCGGGTTACAATGAGCAGTTCTTC
.	TRBV30	.	TRBJ2-7	CAWSARGYEQYF	TGTGCCTGGAGCGCTAGGGGGTACGAGCAGTACTTC
TRBD1	TRBV18	.	TRBJ1-4	CASSPPGRGNEKLFF	TGTGCCAGCTCACCACCGGGCAGGGGGAATGAAAAGCTGTTTTTT
.	TRBV30	few	TRBJ2-2	CAWSVSLRTIRAGELFF	TGTGCCTGGAGTGTTAGTCTGAGGACAATCAGGGCCGGGGAGCTGTTTTTT
.	TRBV10-3	few	TRBJ1-5	CAISESGGQPQHF	TGTGCCATCAGTGAGTCGGGCGGGCAGCCCCAGCATTTT
.	TRBV9	few	TRBJ1-3	CASSVPPSNTIYF	TGTGCCAGCAGCGTACCCCCCTCAAACACCATATATTTT
TRBD1	TRBV2	.	TRBJ2-1	CASANDRDEQFF	TGTGCCAGTGCAAACGACAGGGATGAGCAGTTCTTC
TRBD1	TRBV6-1	few	TRBJ1-2	CASSATGDYGYTF	TGTGCCAGCAGTGCAACAGGGGACTATGGCTACACCTTC
.	TRBV19	few	TRBJ1-1	CASTFNWNTEAFF	TGTGCCAGTACCTTTAATTGGAACACTGAAGCTTTCTTT
.	TRBV5-1	few	TRBJ1-2	CASRVAGDYGYTF	TGCGCCTCCCGCGTAGCGGGGGACTATGGCTACACCTTC
.	TRBV5-1	.	TRBJ2-7	CASSFGEEYEQYF	TGCGCCAGCAGCTTCGGGGAGGAATACGAGCAGTACTTC
TRBD1	TRBV19	.	TRBJ1-1	CASSPGTGGQGMNTEAFF	TGTGCCAGTAGTCCCGGGACAGGGGGCCAGGGGATGAACACTGAAGCTTTCTTT
TRBD1	TRBV7-9	.	TRBJ1-2	CASSRNPGQKNYGYTF	TGTGCCAGCAGCCGAAATCCGGGACAGAAGAACTATGGCTACACCTTC
TRBD1	TRBV5-4	.	TRBJ1-2	CASSLAGQSYGYTF	TGTGCCAGCAGCTTGGCGGGACAGAGCTATGGCTACACCTTC
TRBD1	TRBV9	.	TRBJ1-2	CASSVGQGNYGYTF	TGTGCCAGCAGCGTGGGACAGGGTAACTATGGCTACACCTTC
TRBD1	TRBV18	few	TRBJ1-1	CASSRDRDTEAFF	TGTGCCAGCTCCCGGGACAGGGACACTGAAGCTTTCTTT
TRBD1	TRBV7-8	.	TRBJ1-6	CASSRPGTGRWDSPLHF	TGTGCCAGCAGCCGTCCCGGGACAGGGCGGTGGGATTCACCCCTCCACTTT
TRBD1	TRBV28	few	TRBJ1-6	CASRGRDSRSSYNSPLHF	TGTGCCAGCAGGGGTAGGGACAGTAGGAGCTCCTATAATTCACCCCTCCACTTT
.	TRBV6-1	few	TRBJ2-7	CASSEPGEGYEQYF	TGTGCCAGCAGTGAACCGGGAGAAGGATACGAGCAGTACTTC
.	TRBV11-3	.	TRBJ2-2	CASSFSTGELFF	TGTGCCAGCAGCTTTAGCACCGGGGAGCTGTTTTTT
TRBD1	TRBV19	.	TRBJ1-5	CASSYRGDQPQHF	TGTGCCAGTAGTTACAGGGGAGATCAGCCCCAGCATTTT
TRBD1	TRBV5-6	.	TRBJ2-7	CASSWGQENYEQYF	TGTGCCAGCAGCTGGGGACAGGAGAACTACGAGCAGTACTTC
TRBD1	TRBV9	few	TRBJ2-2	CASSRRGTGNTGELFF	TGTGCCAGCAGCAGACGCGGGACAGGGAACACCGGGGAGCTGTTTTTT
TRBD2	TRBV25-1	few	TRBJ2-7	CASSEGGGPLGEQYF	TGTGCCAGCAGTGAAGGGGGGGGACCCTTGGGCGAGCAGTACTTC
.	TRBV11-2	.	TRBJ1-5	CASSFSRYNQPQHF	TGTGCCAGCAGCTTTTCCCGTTACAATCAGCCCCAGCATTTT
.	TRBV14	.	TRBJ2-3	CASSQRTGTASTDTQYF	TGTGCCAGCAGCCAAAGGACCGGGACTGCTAGCACAGATACGCAGTATTTT
.	TRBV19	once	TRBJ1-6	CASSTLGRGNNSPLHF	TGTGCCAGTAGTACCCTTGGACGGGGAAATAATTCACCCCTCCACTTT
TRBD1	TRBV5-4	.	TRBJ1-2	CASSLDLGQGEGYTF	TGTGCCAGCAGCTTGGATCTGGGACAGGGTGAAGGCTACACCTTC
TRBD2	TRBV28	.	TRBJ2-5	CASLPLSGGETQYF	TGTGCCAGCTTGCCCCTTAGCGGGGGTGAGACCCAGTACTTC
.	TRBV6-1	few	TRBJ1-2	CASSEVSVPTNYGYTF	TGTGCCAGCAGTGAAGTTAGTGTGCCCACTAACTATGGCTACACCTTC
.	TRBV6-1	.	TRBJ2-5	CASSVGQALETQYF	TGTGCCAGCAGTGTCGGCCAGGCCCTGGAGACCCAGTACTTC
.	TRBV19	.	TRBJ2-2	CASNGGVAGGELFF	TGTGCCAGTAACGGCGGGGTGGCGGGCGGGGAGCTGTTTTTT
.	TRBV19	.	TRBJ1-2	CASRDYYGYTF	TGTGCGTCCCGGGACTACTATGGCTACACCTTC
TRBD1	TRBV25-1	few	TRBJ2-7	CASSAGQGGYEQYF	TGTGCCAGCAGTGCCGGACAGGGGGGCTACGAGCAGTACTTC
.	TRBV27	.	TRBJ2-7	CASSFTGGYEQYF	TGTGCCAGCAGTTTCACGGGCGGGTACGAGCAGTACTTC
TRBD1	TRBV19	.	TRBJ1-2	CASSILLLDRGPNYGYTF	TGTGCCAGTAGTATACTACTTCTCGACAGGGGGCCTAACTATGGCTACACCTTC
TRBD1	TRBV10-1	few	TRBJ1-2	CASNPGTADYGYTF	TGCGCCAGCAACCCCGGGACAGCAGACTATGGCTACACCTTC
TRBD1	TRBV29-1	.	TRBJ1-2	CSVGVLKGRGLGGYTF	TGCAGCGTTGGAGTTCTCAAGGGCAGGGGGCTCGGTGGCTACACCTTC
TRBD2	TRBV4-1	few	TRBJ2-2	CASSQARLAGTIGELFF	TGCGCCAGCAGCCAAGCCCGACTAGCGGGGACGATCGGGGAGCTGTTTTTT
.	TRBV11-2	few	TRBJ1-4	CASSLNQLEKLFF	TGTGCCAGCAGCCTTAATCAGTTGGAAAAACTGTTTTTT
.	TRBV30	.	TRBJ2-7	CAWRGTTQGYEQYF	TGTGCCTGGAGGGGGACAACCCAAGGGTACGAGCAGTACTTC
TRBD1	TRBV5-1	.	TRBJ2-7	CASSYRQGAYEQYF	TGCGCCAGCAGCTACCGCCAGGGGGCCTACGAGCAGTACTTC
TRBD1	TRBV11-2	few	TRBJ1-1	CASSPAAGTGWNTEAFF	TGTGCCAGCAGCCCCGCAGCCGGGACAGGGTGGAACACTGAAGCTTTCTTT
.	TRBV7-8	.	TRBJ2-3	CASSLLAKPDTQYF	TGTGCCAGCAGCTTACTAGCGAAACCAGATACGCAGTATTTT
TRBD1	TRBV5-1	few	TRBJ2-1	CASSLRTGGALYNEQFF	TGCGCCAGCAGCTTGAGGACAGGGGGCGCATTGTACAATGAGCAGTTCTTC
.	TRBV2	.	TRBJ2-1	CASNPAGSYNEQFF	TGTGCCAGCAACCCCGCGGGTAGCTACAATGAGCAGTTCTTC
TRBD1	TRBV18	.	TRBJ1-2	CASSPNSGQGEGYTF	TGTGCCAGCTCACCTAATTCGGGACAGGGAGAAGGCTACACCTTC